This T cell receptor (beta chain) was profiled in a study of cytomegalovirus exposure and HLA in healthy donors. Study-wide context: As released early, the data held around 80 million unique TCRs from HLA-typed donors. General observations from the study: HLA alleles were associated with around 17,000 TCR beta sequences in a later analysis at 0.05 false discovery rate.

Germline V lookup: CDR1 SNHLY, CDR2 FYNNEI. The CDR3 sequence is 14 residues long. V lost 7 bases to trimming and J lost 2 bases; unmatched junction nucleotides: 4. This clone was observed a few times. Its antigen is currently unknown. The study ran its PCR with 60 Vbeta and 13 Jbeta primers. Here immunoSEQ multiplex PCR was the method, and the copy in TCRdb shows in-frame clones only, minus some. The sample shows about 82,000 clones, 10% of them seen only once. The sequencing sample was made of PBMCs. V gene TRBV2 combines with J gene TRBJ2-2; 7 positions agree with TRBD2. The origin of this receptor is a man aged 60 to 69 in good health and CMV-seropositive. The CDR3 DNA reads as TGTGCCAGCAAGGCGGGAGATAACACCGGGGAGCTGTTTTTT. Protein product: CASKAGDNTGELFF.